The 26 T cell receptor beta chains listed next were all sequenced from one sample in a study of T cell changes during pregnancy in multiple sclerosis. Some clones are missing from TCRdb's copy, which holds only in-frame ones; the method was immunoSEQ multiplex PCR. Of 79,000 or so clones in the sample, about 88% are singletons; the top ten hold less than 4%. Material: peripheral blood, obtained before pregnancy. These receptors all stem from a female donor with multiple sclerosis, enrolled in a pregnancy study.

The J gene is TRBJ2-1, the V gene TRBV6-5; no firm D call. Trimming took off 5 bases at V and 4 bases at J, with 12 bases between the two ends. From germline, CDR1 is MNHEY and CDR2 SVGAGI. CDR3 size: 14 residues. As DNA, the CDR3 is TGTGCCAGCAGTGGCAGGTTTGGGTACAATGAGCAGTTCTTC. Translated: CASSGRFGYNEQFF.

Only one count was recorded for this clone. The V gene is TRBV7-6, the J gene TRBJ2-1; the match to TRBD1 covers 7 bases. The CDR3 is 14 residues long. Germline lookup yields CDR1 SGHVS and CDR2 FNYEAQ. The V segment lost 6 bases and the J segment 5 bases; nucleotides outside the gene matches: 7. This CDR3 is CASSSGTANNEQFF. The DNA of the CDR3 is TGTGCCAGCAGTTCCGGGACAGCGAACAATGAGCAGTTCTTC. The full variable domain, completed using reference TRBV7-6 and TRBJ2-1, is GAGVSQSPRYKVTKRGQDVALRCDPISGHVSLYWYRQALGQGPEFLTYFNYEAQQDKSGLPNDRFSAERPEGSISTLTIQRTEQRDSAMYRCASSSGTANNEQFFGPGTRLTVL.

V and J are TRBV30 and TRBJ2-7; TRBD2 matches at 8 bases. V shed 6 bases and J 0 bases; nucleotides not matched to a gene: 7. Germline CDR1 is GTSNPN and CDR2 is SVGIG (reference sequence). The CDR3 runs to 14 residues. CDR3 sequence: CACTQRGSSYEQYF. DNA of the CDR3: TGTGCCTGTACCCAGCGGGGGAGCTCCTACGAGCAGTACTTC.

The chain couples TRBV18 to TRBJ2-5; TRBD2 aligns across 11 bases. Per the germline V gene, CDR1 is KGHSH and CDR2 is LQKENI. Unmatched junction bases numbered 8, after V lost 6 bases and J lost 5 bases. The CDR3 runs 15 residues. The CDR3 DNA reads as TGTGCCAGCTCGCCTGGGACTAGCGGACGGGAGACCCAGTACTTC. It codes for CASSPGTSGRETQYF.

This clone showed up many times. The rearrangement links TRBV6-1 to TRBJ1-2; no firm D call. V was pared by 5 bases and J by 8 bases, with 18 bases between. The length of the CDR3 is 14 residues. Germline V gives CDR1 MNHNS, CDR2 SASEGT. CDR3: CASSPSSITQGYTF. CDR3 DNA: TGTGCCAGCAGTCCGTCTAGTATTACTCAGGGCTACACCTTC.

The rearrangement joins TRBV7-9 to TRBJ2-1; D is ambiguous. CDR1 is SEHNR and CDR2 is FQNEAQ in the germline V gene (reference sequence). Deletions cut 6 bases from V and 7 bases from J, with 10 bases between. This CDR3 is built from 12 residues. CDR3 residues: CASSSLENEQFF. CDR3 bases: TGTGCCAGCAGTTCCTTAGAGAATGAGCAGTTCTTC.

The chain carries TRBV6-4 and TRBJ1-5; TRBD1 matches 11 bases. This CDR3 spans 15 amino acids. The ends lost 4 bases at V and 4 bases at J; junction bases unmatched: 3. The germline CDR1 and CDR2 sequences are MRHNA and SNTAGT. CDR3 in DNA: TGTGCCAGCAGTGCTGGGACAGGGGGGAATCAGCCCCAGCATTTT. Translated, it gives CASSAGTGGNQPQHF.

The CDR3 sequence: CASSGSGTGAIGELFF. CDR3 in DNA: TGTGCCAGCAGTGGGTCCGGGACAGGGGCAATCGGGGAGCTGTTTTTT. This chain uses TRBV25-1 with TRBJ2-2; 10 bases map to TRBD1. Germline CDR1 MGHDK, CDR2 SYGVNS. Unmatched junction bases numbered 9, after V lost 4 bases and J lost 7 bases. The CDR3 runs 16 residues.

The chain links TRBV27 to TRBJ1-1; TRBD1 agrees at 9 bases. Germline CDR1 and CDR2: MNHEY and SMNVEV (reference sequence). V was pared by 7 bases and J by 3 bases, with 12 bases of the junction left unmatched. This CDR3 is 16 amino acids long. This CDR3 is CASTRTGGRGDTEAFF. The CDR3 nucleotides read TGTGCCAGCACCCGTACAGGGGGCCGCGGTGACACTGAAGCTTTCTTT.

V usage is TRBV7-9 and J usage is TRBJ2-7; TRBD1 agrees at 7 bases. The length of the CDR3 is 13 residues. Germline lookup yields CDR1 SEHNR and CDR2 FQNEAQ (reference sequence). The V and J ends lost 2 bases and 5 bases, in that order; junction bases with no gene match: 3. Here the CDR3 DNA reads TGTGCCAGCAGCTTACAGGGGGAAAACGAGCAGTACTTC. It encodes CASSLQGENEQYF.

The chain couples TRBV19 to TRBJ2-3; 8 bases fit TRBD1. The CDR3 loop spans 14 amino acids. The germline V gene encodes CDR1 LNHDA and CDR2 SQIVND (reference sequence). Trimming at V came to 10 bases and at J to 6 bases, leaving 12 bases not matched to a gene. This CDR3 is CATAPVDREDTQYF. CDR3 DNA sequence: TGTGCCACCGCCCCGGTGGACAGGGAGGATACGCAGTATTTT.

There are many counts of this clone. V and J are TRBV11-1 and TRBJ2-7, with D possibly being TRBD2 (6 bases). Germline V lookup: CDR1 SGHAT, CDR2 FQDESV (reference sequence). Trimming left V 1 base short and J 6 bases short, with 19 bases between. The CDR3 sequence is 16 residues long. CDR3 sequence reads: CASSLVGETSRPEQYF. CDR3 coding DNA: TGTGCCAGCAGCTTAGTAGGCGAGACTAGTCGCCCCGAGCAGTACTTC.

This clone was counted a few times. The J gene is TRBJ2-2, the V gene TRBV9, with D tentatively TRBD2 (7 bases). Per the germline V gene, CDR1 is SGDLS and CDR2 is YYNGEE. The V and J ends lost 3 bases and 6 bases respectively, with 18 bases between them. The CDR3 is 16 residues long. The CDR3 nucleotides are TGTGCCAGCAGCGATGGGGGGGCGGTTTCCGCCGGGGAGCTGTTTTTT. Protein: CASSDGGAVSAGELFF.

The V and J genes are TRBV27 and TRBJ1-4; 7 positions agree with TRBD1. The CDR3 consists of 15 residues. The V gene's germline CDR1 is MNHEY and CDR2 SMNVEV (reference sequence). V lost 4 bases and J lost 4; bases outside the gene matches: 6. The CDR3 DNA follows: TGTGCCAGCAGTTCCCTGACAGGGCTTAATGAAAAACTGTTTTTT. This translates into CASSSLTGLNEKLFF.

This chain links TRBV30 with TRBJ2-2, with TRBD2 identical over 12 bases. CDR1 and CDR2 from the germline V gene are GTSNPN and SVGIG (reference sequence). This CDR3 region has 18 residues. V was clipped by 6 bases and J by 0 bases; unmatched bases: 11. The CDR3 region has the DNA TGTGCCTGCACTAGCGGGAGGCAACTACTGACGAACACCGGGGAGCTGTTTTTT. Translation gives CACTSGRQLLTNTGELFF.

V usage is TRBV28 and J usage is TRBJ1-4, with 8 bases identical to TRBD1. CDR1 is MDHEN and CDR2 is SYDVKM in the germline V gene. Trimming at V came to 11 bases and at J to 7 bases, leaving 12 bases not matched to a gene. The CDR3 extends over 14 amino acids. CDR3 bases: TGTGCCTGCGAGGGGAGACAGGGGCTTGAAAAACTGTTTTTT. Its translation is CACEGRQGLEKLFF.

V and J are TRBV29-1 and TRBJ1-2; TRBD1 might be the D (6 bases). This CDR3 has 11 residues. V was trimmed by 6 bases and J by 8 bases, leaving 13 bases between them. CDR1 SQVTM and CDR2 ANQGSEA come from the germline V gene. CDR3 sequence reads: CSVRARGGYTF. CDR3 bases: TGCAGCGTGCGAGCTAGGGGGGGCTACACCTTC.

The CDR3 DNA reads as TGTGCCTGGAGTGTACTAGGACAGGGAGAGGAAAAACTGTTTTTT. This sequence encodes CAWSVLGQGEEKLFF. The V call is TRBV30, the J call TRBJ1-4, with 8 bases lining up with TRBD1. CDR1 and CDR2 (germline): GTSNPN, SVGIG (reference sequence). Trimming removed 0 bases from V and 8 bases from J; junction bases left unmatched: 8. CDR3 length: 15 amino acids.

The V and J genes are TRBV19 and TRBJ2-3, with 9 bases lining up with TRBD1. The CDR3 runs 14 residues. Germline-derived CDR1 and CDR2 are LNHDA and SQIVND (reference sequence). V lost 6 bases, J lost 5 bases, and 6 bases stayed unmatched. CDR3 region: CASRLGQGGDTQYF. CDR3 coding DNA: TGTGCCAGTAGGTTGGGACAGGGTGGAGATACGCAGTATTTT.

This clone was recorded once. V gene TRBV4-1 combines with J gene TRBJ2-7; TRBD2 matches 7 bases. The germline V gene encodes CDR1 MGHRA and CDR2 YSYEKL. The CDR3 totals 15 residues. Trimming removed 1 base from V and 5 bases from J; junction bases left unmatched: 8. The DNA of the CDR3 is TGCGCCAGCAGCCAAGGCCATGGGGGGGAGGACGAGCAGTACTTC. Translating it yields CASSQGHGGEDEQYF.

The chain is built from TRBV18 and TRBJ1-1; possibly TRBD1 for D (6 bases). V lost 3 bases and J 0 bases, leaving 20 bases between the germline ends. Germline loops: CDR1 KGHSH, CDR2 LQKENI. The CDR3 is 18 amino acids. The CDR3: CASSPSTGTGLLNTEAFF. In nucleotides, the CDR3 is TGTGCCAGCTCACCTAGTACAGGGACGGGTTTGTTGAACACTGAAGCTTTCTTT.

In this sample, this clone turned up once. V gene TRBV10-3 combines with J gene TRBJ1-2; TRBD1 is a possible D gene (6 bases). Germline CDR1 reads ENHRY; CDR2 reads SYGVKD. V dropped 8 bases and J dropped 4 bases, with 14 bases sitting between them. CDR3 size: 13 residues. CDR3 loop: CAISQDSRYGYTF. The CDR3 nucleotides read TGTGCCATCTCTCAGGACAGCCGCTATGGCTACACCTTC.

The chain is built from TRBV7-2 and TRBJ1-5; D is unclear. There are 15 residues in the CDR3. Trimming cost V 1 base and J 3 bases, with 10 bases left between them. The germline gives CDR1 SGHTA, CDR2 FQGNSA. CDR3 loop: CASSLVAGYNQPQHF. The CDR3 DNA reads TGTGCCAGCAGCTTAGTTGCCGGGTACAATCAGCCCCAGCATTTT. Together with reference TRBV7-2 and TRBJ1-5, the CDR3 gives the full variable domain: GAGVSQSPSNKVTEKGKDVELRCDPISGHTALYWYRQSLGQGLEFLIYFQGNSAPDKSGLPSDRFSAERTGGSVSTLTIQRTQQEDSAVYLCASSLVAGYNQPQHFGDGTRLSIL.

V usage is TRBV27 and J usage is TRBJ2-7, with 8 positions matching TRBD1. The germline gives CDR1 MNHEY, CDR2 SMNVEV (reference sequence). J lost 3 bases, V lost 5 bases, and 6 bases had no gene match. This CDR3 comprises 14 residues. This chain's CDR3 is CASSPGQGGYEQYF. Here the CDR3 DNA reads TGTGCCAGCAGTCCAGGACAGGGAGGCTACGAGCAGTACTTC.

This chain uses TRBV27 with TRBJ2-2, with TRBD2 matching 9 bases. Germline V gives CDR1 MNHEY, CDR2 SMNVEV (reference sequence). This CDR3 has 17 amino acids. With V trimmed by 6 bases and J by 2 bases, 10 bases remained unmatched. CDR3: CASSLPGLAGNTGELFF. The CDR3 bases are TGTGCCAGCAGCCTTCCGGGGCTAGCGGGAAACACCGGGGAGCTGTTTTTT.

This clone has only a few counts. The chain couples TRBV15 to TRBJ1-5; D remains ambiguous. The CDR3 length is 14 residues. The germline V and J ends were trimmed by 4 bases and 8 bases, with 15 bases remaining between them. Germline CDR1 and CDR2: LNHNV and YYDKDF (reference sequence). As DNA, the CDR3 is TGTGCCACCAGCACTGTGGCAGTATCAAAGCCCCAGCATTTT. Protein: CATSTVAVSKPQHF. The full variable domain, its missing parts supplied by reference TRBV15 and TRBJ1-5, is DAMVIQNPRYQVTQFGKPVTLSCSQTLNHNVMYWYQQKSSQAPKLLFHYYDKDFNNEADTPDNFQSRRPNTSFCFLDIRSPGLGDTAMYLCATSTVAVSKPQHFGDGTRLSIL.